This T cell receptor beta chain was identified in a study of T cells in Graves' hyperthyroidism and ophthalmopathy. Study observations and caveats: Ophthalmopathy stood apart from stable hyperthyroidism in a 13 V-J model. Most thyroid clonotypes that were expanded above 0.001 also turned up in blood.

In its sample, this clonotype was seen many times. The antigen is unknown. From RNA transcripts, TCR beta CDR3 regions were amplified. The study used the HTBI primer set for a first-round RT-PCR of the TCR CDR3. TCRdb re-analysed the multiplex PCR reads in MiXCR, keeping a single row per CDR3 protein. The sample carries a few hundred thousand distinct CDR3 sequences, roughly 18% recorded once. V was trimmed by 0 bases and J by 5 bases, leaving 12 bases between them. Germline V CDR1 and CDR2: MNHNY, SVGAGI (reference sequence). The CDR3 runs 15 residues. J is TRBJ2-3 and V is TRBV6-6; either TRBD1 or TRBD2 may supply D (6 bases each). The sequenced sample consisted of blood. This receptor was obtained from a man younger than 35 with Graves' ophthalmopathy. For the CDR3, the DNA is TGTGCCAGCAGTTACTCCTTGGGGGGCAGAGATACGCAGTATTTT. Amino acids: CASSYSLGGRDTQYF.